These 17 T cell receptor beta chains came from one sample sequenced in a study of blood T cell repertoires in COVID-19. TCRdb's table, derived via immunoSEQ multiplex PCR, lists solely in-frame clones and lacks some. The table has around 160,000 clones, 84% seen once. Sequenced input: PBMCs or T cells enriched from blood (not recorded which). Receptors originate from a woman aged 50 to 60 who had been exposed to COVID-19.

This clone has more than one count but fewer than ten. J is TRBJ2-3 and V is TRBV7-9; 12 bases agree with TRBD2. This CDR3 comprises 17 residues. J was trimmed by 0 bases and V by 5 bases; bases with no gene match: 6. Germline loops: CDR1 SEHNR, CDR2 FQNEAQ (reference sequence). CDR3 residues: CASSPTSGGPSTDTQYF. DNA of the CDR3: TGTGCCAGCAGCCCGACTAGCGGGGGCCCGAGCACAGATACGCAGTATTTT.

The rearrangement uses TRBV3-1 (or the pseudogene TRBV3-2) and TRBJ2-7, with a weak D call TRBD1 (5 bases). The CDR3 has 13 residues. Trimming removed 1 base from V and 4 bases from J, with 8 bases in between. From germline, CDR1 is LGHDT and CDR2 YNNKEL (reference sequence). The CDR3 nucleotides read TGTGCCAGCAGCCAAGGGGCAGGGTACGAGCAGTACTTC. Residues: CASSQGAGYEQYF.

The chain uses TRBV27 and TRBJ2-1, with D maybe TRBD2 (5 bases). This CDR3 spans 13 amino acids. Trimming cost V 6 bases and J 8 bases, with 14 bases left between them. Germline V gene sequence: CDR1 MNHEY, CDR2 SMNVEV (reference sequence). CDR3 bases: TGTGCCAGCAGCTCCGGGATGAACGATGAGCAGTTCTTC. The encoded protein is CASSSGMNDEQFF.

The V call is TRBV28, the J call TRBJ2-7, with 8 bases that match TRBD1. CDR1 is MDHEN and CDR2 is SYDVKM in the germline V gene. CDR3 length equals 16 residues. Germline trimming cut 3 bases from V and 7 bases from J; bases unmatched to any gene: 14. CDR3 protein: CASSFTGQGLRREQYF. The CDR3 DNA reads TGTGCCAGCAGTTTTACCGGACAGGGCCTTAGAAGGGAGCAGTACTTC.

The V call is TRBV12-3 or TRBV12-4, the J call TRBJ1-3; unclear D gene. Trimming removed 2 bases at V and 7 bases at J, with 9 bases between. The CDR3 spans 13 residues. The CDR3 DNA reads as TGTGCCAGCAGTTTACGGGAGTGGAACACCATATATTTT. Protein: CASSLREWNTIYF.

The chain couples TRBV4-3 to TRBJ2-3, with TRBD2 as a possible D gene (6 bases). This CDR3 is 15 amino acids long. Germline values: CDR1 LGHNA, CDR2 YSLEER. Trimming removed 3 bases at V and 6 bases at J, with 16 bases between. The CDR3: CASSQENAGRDTQYF. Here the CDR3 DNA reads TGCGCCAGCAGCCAGGAGAATGCAGGGAGGGATACGCAGTATTTT.

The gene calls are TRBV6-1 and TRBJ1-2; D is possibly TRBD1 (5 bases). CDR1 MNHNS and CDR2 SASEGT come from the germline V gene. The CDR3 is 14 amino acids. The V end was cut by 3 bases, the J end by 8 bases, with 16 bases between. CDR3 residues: CASSDRQSLSGYTF. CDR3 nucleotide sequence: TGTGCCAGCAGTGACAGACAGAGCCTAAGCGGCTACACCTTC.

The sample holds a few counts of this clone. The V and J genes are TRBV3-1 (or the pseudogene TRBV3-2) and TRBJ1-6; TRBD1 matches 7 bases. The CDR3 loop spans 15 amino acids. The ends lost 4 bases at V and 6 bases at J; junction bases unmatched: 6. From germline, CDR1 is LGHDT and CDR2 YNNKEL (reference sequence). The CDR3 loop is CASSPGDRANSPLHF. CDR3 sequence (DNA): TGTGCCAGCAGCCCAGGAGACAGGGCTAATTCACCCCTCCACTTT.

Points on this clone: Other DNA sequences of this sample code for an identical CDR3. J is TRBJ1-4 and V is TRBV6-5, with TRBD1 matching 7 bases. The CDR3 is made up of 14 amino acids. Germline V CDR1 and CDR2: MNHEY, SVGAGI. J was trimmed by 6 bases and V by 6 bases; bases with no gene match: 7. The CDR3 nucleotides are TGTGCCAGCAGCAAGGACAGGCCCCATGAAAAACTGTTTTTT. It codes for CASSKDRPHEKLFF.

The CDR3 DNA sequence: TGCGCCAGCAGCTACAGGAAAAACTATGGCTACACCTTC. This gives the protein CASSYRKNYGYTF. This sequence joins TRBV4-3 and TRBJ1-2, with a weak D call TRBD1 (5 bases). CDR1 and CDR2 from the germline V gene are LGHNA and YSLEER. The CDR3 sequence is 13 residues long. The V end lost 5 bases, the J end lost 2 bases, and 9 bases lay between the germline ends.

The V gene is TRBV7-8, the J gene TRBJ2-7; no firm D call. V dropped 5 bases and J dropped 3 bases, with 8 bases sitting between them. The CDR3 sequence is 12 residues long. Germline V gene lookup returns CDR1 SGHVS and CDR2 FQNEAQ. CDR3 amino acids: CASSPRGYEQYF. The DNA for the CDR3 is TGTGCCAGCAGCCCCCGCGGCTACGAGCAGTACTTC.

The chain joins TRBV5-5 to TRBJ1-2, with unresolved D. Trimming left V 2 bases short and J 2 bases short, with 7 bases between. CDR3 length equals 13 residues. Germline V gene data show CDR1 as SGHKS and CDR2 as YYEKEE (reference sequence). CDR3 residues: CASSLGGNYGYTF. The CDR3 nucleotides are TGTGCCAGCAGCTTAGGAGGCAACTATGGCTACACCTTC.

The CDR3 region is CASSLEWGGTEAFF. The DNA of the CDR3 is TGTGCCAGCAGCTTGGAGTGGGGGGGAACTGAAGCTTTCTTT. The chain joins TRBV5-4 to TRBJ1-1, with a tentative D call TRBD1 (5 bases). The V end was cut by 0 bases, the J end by 5 bases, with 11 bases between. CDR3 length: 14 amino acids. CDR1 and CDR2 (germline): SGHNT, YYREEE (reference sequence). Combining the CDR3 with reference TRBV5-4 and TRBJ1-1 gives the whole variable domain ETGVTQSPTHLIKTRGQQVTLRCSSQSGHNTVSWYQQALGQGPQFIFQYYREEENGRGNFPPRFSGLQFPNYSSELNVNALELDDSALYLCASSLEWGGTEAFFGQGTRLTVV.

CDR3 protein: CASSQVGQGITDTQYF. CDR3 nucleotide sequence: TGTGCCAGCAGCCAAGTTGGACAGGGTATCACAGATACGCAGTATTTT. The chain is built from TRBV3-1 (or the pseudogene TRBV3-2) and TRBJ2-3, with 8 bases aligning to TRBD1. This CDR3 region has 16 residues. The germline gives CDR1 LGHDT, CDR2 YNNKEL (reference sequence). V shed 1 base and J 2 bases; nucleotides not matched to a gene: 5.

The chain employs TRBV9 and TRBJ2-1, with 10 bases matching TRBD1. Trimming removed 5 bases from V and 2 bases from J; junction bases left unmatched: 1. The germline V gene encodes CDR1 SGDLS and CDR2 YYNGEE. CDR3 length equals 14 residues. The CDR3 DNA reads TGTGCCAGCAGTGGGACAGGGGCCTACAATGAGCAGTTCTTC. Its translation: CASSGTGAYNEQFF. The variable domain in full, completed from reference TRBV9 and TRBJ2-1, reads DSGVTQTPKHLITATGQRVTLRCSPRSGDLSVYWYQQSLDQGLQFLIQYYNGEERAKGNILERFSAQQFPDLHSELNLSSLELGDSALYFCASSGTGAYNEQFFGPGTRLTVL.

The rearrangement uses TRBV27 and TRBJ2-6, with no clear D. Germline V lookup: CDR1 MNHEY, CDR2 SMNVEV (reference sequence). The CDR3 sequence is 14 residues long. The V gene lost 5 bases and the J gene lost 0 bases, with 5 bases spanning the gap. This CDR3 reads CASSRYSGANVLTF. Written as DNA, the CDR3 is TGTGCCAGCAGTCGTTACTCTGGGGCCAACGTCCTGACTTTC. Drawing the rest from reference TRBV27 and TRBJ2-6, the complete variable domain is EAQVTQNPRYLITVTGKKLTVTCSQNMNHEYMSWYRQDPGLGLRQIYYSMNVEVTDKGDVPEGYKVSRKEKRNFPLILESPSPNQTSLYFCASSRYSGANVLTFGAGSRLTVL.

For the CDR3, the DNA is TGCAGCGTTGATGGACTAGCGGGACTCAACGAGCAGTACTTC. This translates into CSVDGLAGLNEQYF. V is TRBV29-1 and J is TRBJ2-7; 12 bases are a match to TRBD2. The CDR3 consists of 14 residues. CDR1 is SQVTM and CDR2 is ANQGSEA in the germline V gene. The V and J ends lost 3 bases and 5 bases, in that order; junction bases with no gene match: 5.